Listed below are T cell receptor beta chains from one sample, sequenced in a study of Ad26.COV2.S vaccination and SARS-CoV-2 variants. The assay was immunoSEQ multiplex PCR, and TCRdb's table has in-frame clones only and misses some. The repertoire holds 300,000 to 450,000 clones, 92% seen once, with under 5% in the top ten. The starting material was peripheral blood, obtained after recovery from COVID-19. The receptor set was obtained from a human donor who had recovered from COVID-19. The CDR3 runs from the conserved cysteine through the conserved F or W. A D gene is named only where the DNA matches it firmly. Size is stated for part of the rows, as once, few or many counts, or as a class when the clone is expanded.

d_gene,v_gene,j_gene,len,abundance,CDR3aa,CDR3nt
NA,TRBV19,TRBJ2-1,13,NA,CASSPLRASVLFF,TGTGCCAGTAGTCCCCTGCGGGCCAGTGTTTTATTCTTC
NA,TRBV11-3,TRBJ2-1,13,NA,CASSSTLSDGQFF,TGTGCCAGCAGCTCCACCCTAAGTGATGGGCAGTTCTTC
NA,TRBV18,TRBJ1-3,12,once,CASSPPGNTIYF,TGTGCCAGCTCACCCCCGGGAAACACCATATATTTT
NA,TRBV7-2,TRBJ1-5,13,NA,CASSPHPDQPQHF,TGTGCCAGCAGCCCCCACCCGGATCAGCCCCAGCATTTT
NA,TRBV7-8,TRBJ1-4,13,NA,CASSKQGYEKLFF,TGTGCCAGCAGCAAACAGGGTTATGAAAAACTGTTTTTT
NA,TRBV27,TRBJ2-1,14,NA,CASSLSGGGGEQFF,TGTGCCAGCAGTTTATCTGGGGGTGGTGGTGAGCAGTTCTTC
TRBD2,TRBV4-1,TRBJ2-7,17,NA,CASSQGTSGGQPYEQYF,TGCGCCAGCAGCCAAGGGACTAGCGGGGGGCAGCCCTACGAGCAGTACTTC
NA,TRBV6-5,TRBJ1-2,15,NA,CASSYAQTGLEGYTF,TGTGCCAGCAGTTACGCCCAAACAGGGTTGGAGGGCTACACCTTC
NA,TRBV25-1,TRBJ1-2,14,NA,CASRAPGANYGYTF,TGTGCCAGCAGGGCCCCTGGGGCTAACTATGGCTACACCTTC
NA,TRBV7-2,TRBJ2-1,15,NA,CASSLRGARGNEQFF,TGTGCCAGCAGCTTACGGGGGGCCAGGGGCAATGAGCAGTTCTTC
NA,TRBV5-6,TRBJ2-7,12,NA,CASSFGGNEQYF,TGTGCCAGCAGCTTTGGAGGGAACGAGCAGTACTTC
NA,TRBV6-1,TRBJ1-3,20,NA,CASSEYFSIAGISSGNTIYF,TGTGCCAGCAGTGAATATTTCAGCATTGCCGGAATTTCCTCTGGAAACACCATATATTTT
NA,TRBV19,TRBJ1-1,13,NA,CASSILGNTEAFF,TGTGCCAGTAGTATACTCGGAAACACTGAAGCTTTCTTT
NA,TRBV19,TRBJ1-1,16,NA,CASRRGQGMGNTEAFF,TGTGCCAGTAGGAGAGGGCAGGGAATGGGTAACACTGAAGCTTTCTTT
NA,TRBV6-1,TRBJ2-5,16,NA,CASREGRTTLRETQYF,TGTGCCAGCAGGGAAGGTCGGACCACTCTTCGGGAGACCCAGTACTTC
NA,TRBV12-5,TRBJ1-2,16,once,CASGFPLNQRSGGYTF,TGTGCTAGTGGTTTCCCACTGAACCAGCGGTCAGGCGGCTACACCTTC
TRBD1,TRBV6-5,TRBJ2-7,14,few,CASSDRDSSYEQYF,TGTGCCAGCAGCGACAGGGACAGCTCCTACGAGCAGTACTTC
NA,TRBV5-4,TRBJ1-5,17,NA,CASSLGQGTYSNQPQHF,TGTGCCAGCAGCTTGGGGCAGGGGACGTATAGCAATCAGCCCCAGCATTTT
NA,TRBV5-4,TRBJ2-7,15,NA,CASSLATWGTYEQYF,TGTGCCAGCAGCTTGGCCACCTGGGGCACCTACGAGCAGTACTTC
NA,TRBV2,TRBJ2-1,12,NA,CASSDERNEQFF,TGTGCCAGCAGTGATGAAAGGAATGAGCAGTTCTTC
NA,TRBV9,TRBJ1-4,14,NA,CASSAQSTNEKLFF,TGTGCCAGCAGCGCCCAGTCAACTAATGAAAAACTGTTTTTT
TRBD1,TRBV12-5,TRBJ2-3,15,NA,CASGLRDRGPDTQYF,TGTGCTAGTGGTTTAAGGGACAGGGGCCCAGATACGCAGTATTTT